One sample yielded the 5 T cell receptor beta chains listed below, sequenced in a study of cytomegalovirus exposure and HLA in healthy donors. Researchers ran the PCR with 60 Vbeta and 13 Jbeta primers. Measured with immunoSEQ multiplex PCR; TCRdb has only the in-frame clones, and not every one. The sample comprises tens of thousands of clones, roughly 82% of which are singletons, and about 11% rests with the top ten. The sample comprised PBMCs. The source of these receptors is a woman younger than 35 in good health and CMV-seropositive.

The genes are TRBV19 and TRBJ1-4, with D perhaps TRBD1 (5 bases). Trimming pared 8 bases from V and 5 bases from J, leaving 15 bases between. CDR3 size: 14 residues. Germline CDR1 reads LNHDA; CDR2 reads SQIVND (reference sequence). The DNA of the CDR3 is TGTGCCAGTCGGCGACCGGGGGACAATGAAAAACTGTTTTTT. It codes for CASRRPGDNEKLFF. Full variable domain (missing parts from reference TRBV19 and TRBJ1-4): DGGITQSPKYLFRKEGQNVTLSCEQNLNHDAMYWYRQDPGQGLRLIYYSQIVNDFQKGDIAEGYSVSREKKESFPLTVTSAQKNPTAFYLCASRRPGDNEKLFFGSGTQLSVL.

CDR3 DNA sequence: TGTGCCAGCTCTCACGAGAACAGGGAAGAGACCCAGTACTTC. Translating it yields CASSHENREETQYF. The V and J genes are TRBV18 and TRBJ2-5; the D gene is possibly TRBD1 (6 bases). The CDR3 extends over 14 amino acids. Germline V lookup: CDR1 KGHSH, CDR2 LQKENI. V lost 6 bases, J lost 3 bases, and 14 bases lay in between. The whole variable domain, filled in from reference TRBV18 and TRBJ2-5, reads NAGVMQNPRHLVRRRGQEARLRCSPMKGHSHVYWYRQLPEEGLKFMVYLQKENIIDESGMPKERFSAEFPKEGPSILRIQQVVRGDSAAYFCASSHENREETQYFGPGTRLLVL.

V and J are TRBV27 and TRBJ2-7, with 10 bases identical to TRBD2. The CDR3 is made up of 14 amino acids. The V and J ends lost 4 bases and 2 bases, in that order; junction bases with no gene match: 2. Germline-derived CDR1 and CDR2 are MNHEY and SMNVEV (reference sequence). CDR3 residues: CASSSGLAAYEQYF. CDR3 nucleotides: TGTGCCAGCAGTTCCGGACTAGCGGCCTACGAGCAGTACTTC.

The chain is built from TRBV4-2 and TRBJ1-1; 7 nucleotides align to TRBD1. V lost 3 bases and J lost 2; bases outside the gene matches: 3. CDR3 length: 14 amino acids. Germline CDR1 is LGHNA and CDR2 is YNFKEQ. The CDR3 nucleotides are TGTGCCAGCAGCCAGGACAGGCACAACACTGAAGCTTTCTTT. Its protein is CASSQDRHNTEAFF.

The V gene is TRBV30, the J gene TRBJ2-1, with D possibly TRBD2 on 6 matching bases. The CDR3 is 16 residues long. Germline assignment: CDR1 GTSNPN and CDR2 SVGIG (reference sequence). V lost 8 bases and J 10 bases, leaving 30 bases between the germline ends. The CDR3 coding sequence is TGTGCCAGAGATAAAGGACCGGCGGGAATTCCAAGGGAGCAGTTCTTC. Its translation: CARDKGPAGIPREQFF. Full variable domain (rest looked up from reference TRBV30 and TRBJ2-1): SQTIHQWPATLVQPVGSPLSLECTVEGTSNPNLYWYRQAAGRGLQLLFYSVGIGQISSEVPQNLSASRPQDRQFILSSKKLLLSDSGFYLCARDKGPAGIPREQFFGPGTRLTVL.